The clone carrying this TCR beta chain was seen more than once but under ten times. The data originate from a study of blood T cell repertoires in COVID-19. Overall study: The United States, Italy and Spain provided the acute and convalescent COVID-19 samples. PBMCs, B-cell-depleted T cells, or T cells were the source of the cDNA or gDNA that made up the material.

Germline V gene lookup returns CDR1 LGHDT and CDR2 YNNKEL (reference sequence). The length of the CDR3 is 12 residues. The V segment lost 11 bases and the J segment 3 bases; nucleotides outside the gene matches: 7. Authors' data handling: Reference gene primers were amplified, and this amplification served to estimate nucleated cell counts. Repertoires were generated with immunoSEQ multiplex PCR, while TCRdb's copy carries only in-frame clones and drops some. Clone size and the V and J calls come from that table; the DNA yielded D and trimming. The table lists about 100,000 clones, around 88% of them singletons.

V gene TRBV3-1 (or the pseudogene TRBV3-2) combines with J gene TRBJ2-7; 7 positions agree with TRBD1. Sequencing was carried out using peripheral blood. The TCR was taken from a human donor in a cohort sampled during active COVID-19. CDR3 sequence: CASRQGNYEQYF. CDR3 DNA sequence: TGTGCCTCCCGACAGGGTAACTACGAGCAGTACTTC.